This T cell receptor (beta chain) was documented in a study of cytomegalovirus exposure and HLA in healthy donors. Germline V gene data show CDR1 as SNHLY and CDR2 as FYNNEI. This CDR3 contains 11 residues. The ends were cut back, 7 bases at V and 7 bases at J, with 9 bases in the middle. PCR involved 60 Vbeta and 13 Jbeta primers. Using immunoSEQ multiplex PCR, the repertoire was profiled, and TCRdb retains in-frame clones only, with some absent. The sample yields under 200,000 clones, approximately 84% seen once. The sequence was obtained from a boy younger than 18 in good health and CMV-seronegative. V usage is TRBV2 and J usage is TRBJ2-3; D is undetermined. Sequencing used PBMCs. The CDR3 here is CASTSQYTQYF. The CDR3 nucleotides read TGTGCCAGCACGTCCCAGTATACGCAGTATTTT.